These 31 T cell receptor beta chains originate from one sample sequenced in a study of shared clonotypes between healthy human individuals. TCRdb's copy holds only in-frame clones and misses some; the assay was immunoSEQ multiplex PCR. The sample has about 990,000 clones, 75% to 80% seen once; the top ten hold 0.61%. The specimen sequenced was memory CD4+ T cells from PBMCs. Subset noted: CD45RA-negative fraction. The receptors were sampled from a man younger than 35 in good health. Some clones in this sample may be carry-over from other donors' samples.

J is TRBJ1-2 and V is TRBV28; D may be TRBD1 (5 bases). V was trimmed by 3 bases and J by 4 bases, leaving 15 bases between them. The CDR3 is 15 residues long. Germline CDR1 reads MDHEN; CDR2 reads SYDVKM. CDR3 in DNA: TGTGCCAGCAGTTTTGGGATGAGGGGACTCTATGGCTACACCTTC. Translated: CASSFGMRGLYGYTF.

The V and J genes are TRBV9 and TRBJ2-3; D gene uncertain. Germline assignment: CDR1 SGDLS and CDR2 YYNGEE. V lost 7 bases and J lost 4, with 25 bases in between. CDR3 length: 17 residues. CDR3 loop: CASALGLAGSGSDTQYF. CDR3 nucleotide sequence: TGTGCCAGCGCGTTGGGTCTCGCCGGATCCGGCTCAGATACGCAGTATTTT.

The chain combines TRBV27 with TRBJ2-5; tentatively, D is TRBD1 or TRBD2 (5 bases each). Germline CDR1 MNHEY, CDR2 SMNVEV (reference sequence). V lost 3 bases and J lost 9, with 17 bases in between. The CDR3 is 14 amino acids. CDR3 sequence: CASSFRDATSAQYF. For the CDR3, the DNA is TGTGCCAGCAGTTTCCGGGACGCCACGTCGGCCCAGTACTTC.

The V and J genes are TRBV28 and TRBJ2-7; D possibly corresponds to TRBD1 (5 bases). Trimming left V 5 bases short and J 3 bases short, with 14 bases between. Per the germline V gene, CDR1 is MDHEN and CDR2 is SYDVKM. There are 14 residues in the CDR3. CDR3 loop: CASSPRQRIYEQYF. CDR3 in DNA: TGTGCCAGCAGTCCCAGACAGAGGATCTACGAGCAGTACTTC.

For the CDR3, the DNA is TGTGCCAGCAGAGCTTTTGTTGGGAACACTGAAGCTTTCTTT. Protein sequence: CASRAFVGNTEAFF. The gene calls are TRBV5-4 and TRBJ1-1; no clear D. V lost 5 bases and J lost 1, with 12 bases in between. Germline CDR1 SGHNT, CDR2 YYREEE (reference sequence). CDR3 length equals 14 residues.

This clone was found a few times. This sequence joins TRBV30 and TRBJ1-4, with 8 bases lining up with TRBD1. The germline V gene encodes CDR1 GTSNPN and CDR2 SVGIG (reference sequence). The CDR3 loop spans 14 amino acids. The J segment lost 4 bases and the V segment lost 3 bases, leaving 4 bases of the junction unmatched. Here the CDR3 DNA reads TGTGCCTGGAGACTCACAGGGGGTAATGAAAAACTGTTTTTT. Translation gives CAWRLTGGNEKLFF. The complete variable domain, with remaining parts taken from reference TRBV30 and TRBJ1-4, reads SQTIHQWPATLVQPVGSPLSLECTVEGTSNPNLYWYRQAAGRGLQLLFYSVGIGQISSEVPQNLSASRPQDRQFILSSKKLLLSDSGFYLCAWRLTGGNEKLFFGSGTQLSVL.

The CDR3 coding sequence is TGTGCCAGCAGTATACCCTACAGCTCTGGAAACACCATATATTTT. Translation gives CASSIPYSSGNTIYF. This chain joins TRBV28 and TRBJ1-3; D not certain. Trimming removed 5 bases from V and 0 bases from J, with 11 bases in between. The CDR3 contains 15 residues. Germline CDR1 is MDHEN and CDR2 is SYDVKM.

The chain joins TRBV2 to TRBJ2-7; unclear D gene. V gave up 6 bases and J gave up 3 bases, with 12 bases separating them. Per the germline V gene, CDR1 is SNHLY and CDR2 is FYNNEI. This CDR3 has 13 residues. The CDR3 DNA reads TGTGCCAGCAGAATGACACCGTTCTACGAGCAGTACTTC. This gives the protein CASRMTPFYEQYF.

This clone was observed a few times. The rearrangement joins TRBV11-2 to TRBJ1-5, with 7 bases fitting TRBD1. The CDR3 runs 13 residues. Germline V gene data show CDR1 as SGHAT and CDR2 as FQNNGV. The ends lost 5 bases at V and 5 bases at J; junction bases unmatched: 3. The CDR3 coding sequence is TGTGCCAGCAGCCTCGGACAGGATCAGCCCCAGCATTTT. Translated: CASSLGQDQPQHF.

This rearrangement joins TRBV19 to TRBJ1-2; 11 bases map to TRBD1. The CDR3 has 14 amino acids. The junction had 14 bases not matched to a gene; V was cut back by 7 bases and J by 13 bases. Germline-derived CDR1 and CDR2 are LNHDA and SQIVND (reference sequence). The CDR3 loop is CASTPSGQGARSTF. CDR3 nucleotide sequence: TGTGCCAGTACCCCCTCCGGACAGGGGGCCCGCAGCACCTTC.

This chain connects TRBV5-1 to TRBJ2-3, with 7 bases lining up with TRBD1. V gave up 1 base and J gave up 0 bases; unmatched junction bases: 2. CDR3 length: 15 residues. The germline V gene encodes CDR1 SGHRS and CDR2 YFSETQ. The DNA for the CDR3 is TGCGCCAGCAGCTTGCCGGGACAGAGCACAGATACGCAGTATTTT. This encodes CASSLPGQSTDTQYF.

The chain uses TRBV7-3 and TRBJ2-1, with 7 bases matching TRBD1. This CDR3 has 15 amino acids. J lost 1 base, V lost 5 bases, and 5 bases had no gene match. Germline CDR1 is SGHTA and CDR2 is FQGTGA. In DNA, the CDR3 is TGTGCCAGCAGCCTCGGGACAGTTTCCTACAATGAGCAGTTCTTC. This sequence encodes CASSLGTVSYNEQFF.

As for this clone: Other DNA sequences in this sample translate to the same CDR3. V and J are TRBV7-9 and TRBJ2-3; D is unclear. This CDR3 has 12 residues. V was pared by 3 bases and J by 2 bases, with 3 bases between. Per the germline V gene, CDR1 is SEHNR and CDR2 is FQNEAQ (reference sequence). As DNA, the CDR3 is TGTGCCAGCAGCTTTGACACAGATACGCAGTATTTT. Translating gives CASSFDTDTQYF.

In regard to this clone: At one of its ends the junction is not consistent with the germline gene, which may arise from a read error. The V call is TRBV19, the J call TRBJ1-4; maybe TRBD1 (5 bases). This CDR3 is built from 15 residues. The germline gives CDR1 LNHDA, CDR2 SQIVND (reference sequence). DNA of the CDR3: TGTGCCAGTGGTATGACGGCCCCGAGGGACGAAAAACTGTTTTTT. Translating it yields CASGMTAPRDEKLFF.

Details on this clone: Other DNA sequences in the sample encode the same CDR3. The CDR3, as DNA: TGTGCCAGCAGCTTCCCAGGGGGTACCGGGGAGCTGTTTTTT. It yields the protein CASSFPGGTGELFF. V gene TRBV5-6 combines with J gene TRBJ2-2; the match to TRBD1 covers 7 bases. Germline trimming cut 2 bases from V and 5 bases from J; bases unmatched to any gene: 3. In germline, CDR1 is SGHDT, CDR2 YYEEEE. The CDR3 covers 14 residues.

The chain carries TRBV28 and TRBJ2-2; unclear D gene. Looked up from germline, CDR1 is MDHEN and CDR2 is SYDVKM. The CDR3 extends over 16 amino acids. V gave up 5 bases and J gave up 0 bases, with 13 bases separating them. CDR3 coding DNA: TGTGCCAGCAGTCCAGGCCCTCGTCCGAACACCGGGGAGCTGTTTTTT. Amino acid sequence: CASSPGPRPNTGELFF.

The chain employs TRBV6-6 and TRBJ2-7; D possibly corresponds to TRBD1 (6 bases). This CDR3 has 14 residues. Trimming took 0 bases from V and 2 from J, leaving 8 bases between them. Germline-derived CDR1 and CDR2 are MNHNY and SVGAGI (reference sequence). The CDR3 DNA is TGTGCCAGCAGTTACTCGACAGGAGCCTACGAGCAGTACTTC. Translation: CASSYSTGAYEQYF.

The V call is TRBV27, the J call TRBJ2-2, with a weak D call TRBD1 (5 bases). This CDR3 spans 15 amino acids. CDR1 and CDR2 (germline): MNHEY, SMNVEV (reference sequence). The ends were cut back, 6 bases at V and 4 bases at J, with 15 bases in the middle. CDR3 residues: CASSPSGRLTGELFF. CDR3 DNA sequence: TGTGCCAGCAGCCCGTCAGGGCGACTCACCGGGGAGCTGTTTTTT.

This clone has just one count. J is TRBJ2-1 and V is TRBV5-1; 11 bases agree with TRBD2. CDR1 and CDR2 from the germline V gene are SGHRS and YFSETQ. The junction had 8 bases not matched to a gene; V was cut back by 0 bases and J by 9 bases. This CDR3 contains 16 residues. In DNA form, the CDR3 reads TGCGCCAGCAGCTTGGTAGCCGGGACTAGCGGAGGTGAGCAGTTCTTC. Translating it yields CASSLVAGTSGGEQFF.

This clone was picked up a small number of times. This rearrangement joins TRBV15 to TRBJ2-7; a weak D match, TRBD2 (6 bases). The CDR3 has 16 amino acids. Germline CDR1 LNHNV, CDR2 YYDKDF (reference sequence). Trimming removed 5 bases from V and 0 bases from J, with 17 bases in between. The CDR3: CATSPPWGLGSYEQYF. CDR3 nucleotide sequence: TGTGCCACCAGCCCTCCCTGGGGACTGGGCTCCTACGAGCAGTACTTC.

This clone came up a few times. The CDR3 protein is CASSESPGALGETQYF. In DNA form, the CDR3 reads TGCGCCAGCAGTGAGTCTCCGGGGGCGCTCGGAGAGACCCAGTACTTC. The chain links TRBV10-1 to TRBJ2-5, with D tentatively TRBD1 or TRBD2 (6 bases each). This CDR3 is 16 amino acids long. Looked up from germline, CDR1 is WNHNN and CDR2 is SYGVQD (reference sequence). Trimming left V 0 bases short and J 4 bases short, with 15 bases between.

The V gene is TRBV9, the J gene TRBJ2-1; 11 bases are shared with TRBD2. Looked up from germline, CDR1 is SGDLS and CDR2 is YYNGEE. The CDR3 runs to 16 residues. The trim removed 0 bases at V and 7 bases at J, leaving 6 bases unmatched. The CDR3 DNA follows: TGTGCCAGCAGCGTAGGTAGCGGGAGGGCCACGAATGAGCAGTTCTTC. Translated, it gives CASSVGSGRATNEQFF.

The rearrangement links TRBV4-2 to TRBJ2-7; 12 nucleotides match TRBD1. The CDR3 runs 16 residues. Germline values: CDR1 LGHNA, CDR2 YNFKEQ. V trimming: 3 bases; J trimming: 4 bases; junction bases outside the gene matches: 7. CDR3 residues: CASSHKPGQGAYEQYF. Written as DNA, the CDR3 is TGTGCCAGCAGCCATAAACCGGGACAGGGGGCGTACGAGCAGTACTTC.

The chain uses TRBV5-1 and TRBJ2-5; no clear D gene. The ends were cut back, 3 bases at V and 0 bases at J, with 12 bases in the middle. Germline-derived CDR1 and CDR2 are SGHRS and YFSETQ. The CDR3 has 15 residues. CDR3: CASSSRSPYQETQYF. The CDR3 DNA reads as TGCGCCAGCAGCTCCCGGAGCCCGTACCAAGAGACCCAGTACTTC.

The chain employs TRBV9 and TRBJ2-1; D not certain. V lost 1 base and J 0 bases, leaving 8 bases between the germline ends. Germline CDR1 SGDLS, CDR2 YYNGEE. The CDR3 spans 15 residues. CDR3 coding DNA: TGTGCCAGCAGCGTAAGGCCTAACTCCTACAATGAGCAGTTCTTC. Translation: CASSVRPNSYNEQFF.

Of note for this clone: Other nucleotide sequences from this sample produce the same CDR3. The chain has TRBV18 and TRBJ1-5; D remains ambiguous. CDR1 and CDR2 from the germline V gene are KGHSH and LQKENI. The CDR3 is 12 amino acids. The ends were cut back, 3 bases at V and 5 bases at J, with 5 bases in the middle. In DNA form, the CDR3 reads TGTGCCAGCTCACCTGCTGATCAGCCCCAGCATTTT. As protein: CASSPADQPQHF.

V usage is TRBV18 and J usage is TRBJ2-5; the D is unclear. With 2 bases removed from V and 2 bases from J, the gap between germline ends came to 3 bases. This CDR3 region has 12 residues. CDR1 and CDR2 from the germline V gene are KGHSH and LQKENI. The CDR3 sequence: CASSPWQETQYF. Here the CDR3 DNA reads TGTGCCAGCTCACCATGGCAAGAGACCCAGTACTTC.

This clone appeared once. The chain has TRBV6-1 and TRBJ2-1; D is perhaps TRBD1 or TRBD2 (5 bases each). Looked up from germline, CDR1 is MNHNS and CDR2 is SASEGT. V gave up 2 bases and J gave up 4 bases, with 12 bases separating them. The CDR3 consists of 15 residues. This CDR3 is CASSEQGVQYNEQFF. DNA for the CDR3: TGTGCCAGCAGTGAACAGGGAGTTCAGTACAATGAGCAGTTCTTC.

The CDR3 loop reads CASGGSGSSYNEQFF. The CDR3 nucleotides read TGTGCCAGCGGAGGATCGGGGAGCTCCTACAATGAGCAGTTCTTC. The chain employs TRBV28 and TRBJ2-1, with D maybe TRBD2 (5 bases). The V end was cut by 8 bases, the J end by 0 bases, with 14 bases between. The CDR3 runs to 15 residues. The germline V gene has CDR1 MDHEN and CDR2 SYDVKM.

The chain joins TRBV4-3 to TRBJ1-4; D possibly corresponds to TRBD1 (6 bases). Germline assignment: CDR1 LGHNA and CDR2 YSLEER. The CDR3 spans 15 residues. With 4 bases removed from V and 6 bases from J, the gap between germline ends came to 15 bases. DNA for the CDR3: TGCGCCAGCAGCCCGAGCACTGGGGGCTATGAAAAACTGTTTTTT. This translates into CASSPSTGGYEKLFF.

As to this clone: The same CDR3 arises from other DNA sequences in this sample as well. CDR3: CASSLGLAYNEQFF. In DNA, the CDR3 is TGTGCCAGCAGTTTGGGACTAGCCTACAATGAGCAGTTCTTC. V is TRBV27 and J is TRBJ2-1; TRBD2 agrees at 8 bases. This CDR3 comprises 14 residues. The V segment lost 3 bases and the J segment 2 bases; nucleotides outside the gene matches: 0. Per the germline V gene, CDR1 is MNHEY and CDR2 is SMNVEV (reference sequence).